This TCR beta chain derives from a study of T cell responses to AZD1222 COVID-19 vaccine. Study-wide results and limits: Mostly white British, mostly female donors; authors suggested clonal diversity may be underestimated. Sampling that yielded the repertoires occurred only after the peak T cell response. With two AZD1222 doses given, Spike-specific TCR breadth and depth both rose.

The table came from immunoSEQ multiplex PCR; TCRdb's copy has only in-frame clones and leaves some out. Of some 160,000 clones listed, 85% to 95% were seen once; the top ten hold roughly 0.9%. A word on this clone: Its antigen remains unidentified.

The V and J ends lost 4 bases and 8 bases, in that order; junction bases with no gene match: 4. The CDR3 is 13 amino acids. Germline V lookup: CDR1 SGHAT, CDR2 FQDESV (reference sequence). This receptor was taken from an adult in good health. J is TRBJ1-4 and V is TRBV11-1; 7 nucleotides line up with TRBD1. Specimen: peripheral blood, collected on day 0 of AZD1222 vaccination. The CDR3 here is CASSYRGDEKLFF. CDR3 DNA sequence: TGTGCCAGCAGCTACAGGGGTGACGAAAAACTGTTTTTT.